This T cell receptor (beta chain) was documented in a study of TIL therapy for anti-PD-1-resistant metastatic lung cancer. Across the whole study: Patients then received nivolumab; progressors got lymphodepletion, TIL and IL-2. By whole-exome sequencing, median non-synonymous tumor mutation burden was less than 1.6 mutations per megabase. Patients had a median age of around 56 years (range about 35-85).

Germline values: CDR1 MDHEN, CDR2 SYDVKM. This CDR3 comprises 16 residues. After removal of 5 bases from V and 7 bases from J, the junction contained 11 bases not matched to a gene. In the case of this clone: Its antigen is not identified.

Study-level points and caveats: This highly selected cohort may not generalize to typical lung cancer patients.

The sample's time point: pre-treatment sample, taken before nivolumab and TIL therapy. Sequencing used immunoSEQ v3. Clones were read by immunoSEQ multiplex PCR, and TCRdb kept only the in-frame ones, dropping some. The data contain about 50,000 clones, around 85% of them singletons. This specimen consisted of blood, obtained at baseline. The TCR was taken from a person aged 25-85 years with non-small cell lung cancer. This chain uses TRBV28 with TRBJ1-6, with 7 bases matching TRBD1. Written as DNA, the CDR3 is TGTGCCAGCAGTGGTAACCCGGGACAGAGCAATTCACCCCTCCACTTT. Protein: CASSGNPGQSNSPLHF.